This is a list of T cell receptor beta chains from one sample in a study of Graves' ophthalmopathy and Graves' hyperthyroidism. One entry per CDR3 protein, called by TCRdb with MiXCR from the multiplex PCR reads. The sample lists about 660,000 distinct CDR3 sequences, over 40% occurring once. The sequencing input was peripheral blood. The receptors stem from an adult man with Graves' ophthalmopathy. CDR3s include the opening cysteine and the closing phenylalanine or tryptophan. The D gene is left open where the match is weak. The listing skips clone size in some rows; elsewhere it reads once, few, many or a size class.

>TRBV5-1|.|TRBJ2-5|TRBD1
CASRPQGAFGETQYF
TGCGCCAGCAGACCACAGGGGGCTTTCGGGGAGACCCAGTACTTC
>TRBV25-1|.|TRBJ2-5|.
CASSSAVQETQYF
TGTGCCAGCAGTTCAGCGGTGCAAGAGACCCAGTACTTC
>TRBV25-1|.|TRBJ2-3|TRBD2
CASGGPGTSGNTDTQYF
TGTGCCAGCGGTGGGCCGGGGACTAGCGGAAACACAGATACGCAGTATTTT
>TRBV30|.|TRBJ2-7|.
CAWSVSSVEQYF
TGTGCCTGGAGTGTAAGCTCTGTCGAGCAGTACTTC
>TRBV15|.|TRBJ1-1|.
CATSSSGIWTEAFF
TGTGCCACCAGCAGTTCGGGGATATGGACTGAAGCTTTCTTT
>TRBV5-1|many|TRBJ2-7|.
CASSLGESLHEQYF
TGCGCCAGCAGCTTGGGCGAGTCTCTTCACGAGCAGTACTTC
>TRBV6-6|.|TRBJ1-1|.
CASRSPSGGTEAFF
TGTGCCAGCAGGAGCCCTTCGGGGGGCACTGAAGCTTTCTTT
>TRBV9|many|TRBJ2-5|.
CASSVDQGETQYF
TGTGCCAGCAGCGTAGATCAGGGGGAGACCCAGTACTTC
>TRBV10-3|few|TRBJ1-5|TRBD1
CATNKQGADQPQHF
TGTGCCACCAACAAACAGGGGGCAGATCAGCCCCAGCATTTT
>TRBV5-1|.|TRBJ2-7|.
CASSREQGSEQYF
TGCGCCAGCAGCCGTGAGCAGGGGTCCGAGCAGTACTTC
>TRBV25-1|.|TRBJ1-1|.
CASSDGATDTEAFF
TGTGCCAGCAGTGATGGGGCCACGGACACTGAGGCTTTCTTT
>TRBV19|many|TRBJ1-6|TRBD1
CASSIDRQGRGSPLHF
TGTGCCAGTAGTATAGATCGACAGGGGAGAGGGTCACCCCTCCACTTT
>TRBV19|many|TRBJ1-6|.
CASRNRENSPLHF
TGTGCCAGTAGGAACAGGGAGAATTCACCCCTCCACTTT
>TRBV29-1|many|TRBJ1-2|.
CSGGEDYGYTF
TGCAGCGGAGGGGAGGACTATGGCTACACCTTC
>TRBV15|.|TRBJ2-5|TRBD2
CATSRGSLGGRAEETQYF
TGTGCCACCAGCAGAGGGTCCCTCGGCGGGAGGGCCGAGGAGACCCAGTACTTC
>TRBV7-8|.|TRBJ2-6|TRBD1
CASSQSVGQGLGDNVLTF
TGTGCCAGCAGCCAATCGGTGGGACAGGGACTTGGGGACAACGTCCTGACTTTC
>TRBV9|many|TRBJ2-5|TRBD2
CASSTGTSSETQYF
TGTGCCAGCAGCACCGGGACTAGCAGTGAGACCCAGTACTTC
>TRBV6-5|once|TRBJ1-3|.
CASSPGGLFSGNTIYF
TGTGCCAGCAGTCCGGGAGGACTCTTCTCTGGAAACACCATATATTTT
>TRBV7-9|many|TRBJ2-7|.
CASSPEYEEEQYF
TGTGCCAGCAGCCCAGAGTACGAAGAGGAGCAGTACTTC
>TRBV19|many|TRBJ1-1|.
CASIPRGQGWDTEAFF
TGTGCCAGTATTCCCCGTGGGCAGGGGTGGGACACTGAAGCTTTCTTT
>TRBV15|.|TRBJ2-6|TRBD1
CASSQLRSGTGGANVLTF
TGTGCCAGCAGCCAACTTCGGTCAGGGACAGGTGGGGCCAACGTCCTGACTTTC
>TRBV7-9|many|TRBJ1-4|.
CASSAGTAEPNEKLFF
TGTGCCAGCAGCGCAGGGACCGCGGAGCCCAATGAAAAACTGTTTTTT
>TRBV4-3|.|TRBJ2-7|.
CASSQRSGQGYEQYF
TGCGCCAGCAGCCAACGTTCGGGACAAGGCTACGAGCAGTACTTC
>TRBV6-1|.|TRBJ1-5|.
CASSETAGAGYSNQPQHF
TGTGCCAGCAGTGAAACGGCAGGGGCGGGTTATAGCAATCAGCCCCAGCATTTT
>TRBV7-2|.|TRBJ1-4|.
CASCFWTAAREKLFF
TGTGCCAGCTGTTTCTGGACAGCGGCGCGAGAAAAACTGTTTTTT
>TRBV14|.|TRBJ1-2|.
CASSQALGRNYGYTF
TGTGCCAGCAGCCAGGCCCTGGGCAGAAACTATGGCTACACCTTC
>TRBV12-3/TRBV12-4|.|TRBJ2-7|TRBD2
CASSLSGERELPYEQYF
TGTGCAAGCAGTTTATCGGGGGAGCGGGAGTTACCCTACGAGCAGTACTTC
>TRBV5-1|once|TRBJ2-2|TRBD2
CASSLEGTSLSGELFF
TGCGCCAGCAGCTTGGAGGGGACTAGTCTGTCCGGGGAGCTGTTTTTT
>TRBV7-9|.|TRBJ2-2|.
CASSLSLENGELFF
TGTGCCAGCAGCTTAAGTCTAGAAAACGGGGAGCTGTTTTTT
>TRBV19|once|TRBJ2-7|TRBD1
CASRQGSDEQYF
TGTGCCAGCCGACAGGGGAGCGACGAGCAGTACTTC
>TRBV25-1|.|TRBJ2-3|.
CASSDRETDTQYF
TGTGCCAGCAGTGACAGGGAGACCGATACGCAGTATTTT
>TRBV2|many|TRBJ1-5|.
CASSRTFYSNQPQHF
TGTGCCAGCAGCCGGACCTTTTATAGCAATCAGCCCCAGCATTTT
>TRBV25-1|.|TRBJ1-6|.
CASSESGGWGNSPLHF
TGTGCCAGCAGTGAATCGGGCGGGTGGGGCAATTCACCCCTCCACTTT
>TRBV7-9|.|TRBJ2-7|.
CASSRRTSGQYF
TGTGCCAGCAGCCGTCGGACGTCCGGGCAGTACTTC
>TRBV25-1|.|TRBJ1-6|.
CASSTPGVFNSHLHF
TGTGCCAGTAGTACACCTGGTGTTTTCAATTCACACCTCCACTTT
>TRBV7-8|.|TRBJ2-6|TRBD2
CASSLPRLAGGLTF
TGTGCCAGCAGCTTACCGAGACTAGCGGGCGGCCTGACTTTC